Below, 25 T cell receptor beta chains from the same sample are listed, as sequenced in a study of identical twins. MiXCR was run by TCRdb on the 5' RACE reads, yielding one entry per CDR3 protein. The repertoire holds hundreds of thousands of distinct CDR3 sequences, with about 9.4% as singletons. The data also belong to a second study, concerning yellow fever vaccine responses in identical twins.

The sample comprised PBMCs. Receptor source: a woman aged 18-29 years in good health.

This clonotype has just a few counts. The chain couples TRBV7-6 to TRBJ2-1, with D unresolved. The CDR3 is 17 residues long. V was shortened by 5 bases and J by 3 bases, with 20 bases between the two germline ends. Germline-derived CDR1 and CDR2 are SGHVS and FNYEAQ. This CDR3 is CASSPTTTQIIYNEQFF. DNA of the CDR3: TGTGCCAGCAGCCCCACAACAACACAGATAATCTACAATGAGCAGTTCTTC. Supplemented by reference TRBV7-6 and TRBJ2-1, the full variable domain reads GAGVSQSPRYKVTKRGQDVALRCDPISGHVSLYWYRQALGQGPEFLTYFNYEAQQDKSGLPNDRFSAERPEGSISTLTIQRTEQRDSAMYRCASSPTTTQIIYNEQFFGPGTRLTVL.

Only a few counts were recorded for this clonotype. The V call is TRBV20-1, the J call TRBJ2-7, with TRBD2 matching 12 bases. Germline V gene sequence: CDR1 DFQATT, CDR2 SNEGSKA (reference sequence). CDR3 length: 15 residues. V lost 0 bases, J lost 6 bases, and 6 bases stayed unmatched. The CDR3 nucleotides read TGCAGTGCTAGAGATCTAGCGGGAGGGCCCCGCGAGCAGTACTTC. Its translation is CSARDLAGGPREQYF.

This clonotype was observed a handful of times. The chain has TRBV5-1 and TRBJ1-4, with D unclear. CDR1 is SGHRS, CDR2 YFSETQ, per germline. The CDR3 sequence is 13 residues long. Trimming stripped 7 bases from V and 0 bases from J, with 7 bases between. CDR3 residues: CASAGTTNEKLFF. CDR3 bases: TGCGCCAGCGCCGGGACAACTAATGAAAAACTGTTTTTT. The whole variable domain, filled in from reference TRBV5-1 and TRBJ1-4, reads KAGVTQTPRYLIKTRGQQVTLSCSPISGHRSVSWYQQTPGQGLQFLFEYFSETQRNKGNFPGRFSGRQFSNSRSEMNVSTLELGDSALYLCASAGTTNEKLFFGSGTQLSVL.

As DNA, the CDR3 is TGTGCCAGCAGCCAAGGAGCGAAACTAAGTGACCCCACAGATACGCAGTATTTT. This sequence encodes CASSQGAKLSDPTDTQYF. The chain uses TRBV4-2 and TRBJ2-3; D gene unclear. V gave up 1 base and J gave up 2 bases, with 19 bases separating them. CDR3 length: 18 amino acids. Germline loops: CDR1 LGHNA, CDR2 YNFKEQ.

CDR3 sequence reads: CASTLGGPQETQYF. The CDR3 DNA follows: TGTGCCAGCACCCTGGGGGGGCCCCAAGAGACCCAGTACTTC. The chain employs TRBV28 and TRBJ2-5; D perhaps matches TRBD2 (7 bases). The CDR3 runs to 14 residues. Deletions cut 7 bases from V and 1 base from J, with 13 bases between. Germline V gives CDR1 MDHEN, CDR2 SYDVKM.

This clonotype was counted a few times. V usage is TRBV11-3 and J usage is TRBJ2-2, with TRBD2 matching over 9 bases. The CDR3 totals 16 residues. V was pared by 8 bases and J by 4 bases, with 11 bases of the junction left unmatched. CDR1 is SGHNT, CDR2 YENEEA, per germline. This chain's CDR3 is CASSKREARGTGELFF. The CDR3 DNA is TGTGCCAGCTCTAAGCGGGAGGCCCGAGGCACCGGGGAGCTGTTTTTT.

CDR3 amino acids: CASSSIGDSETQYF. DNA of the CDR3: TGTGCCAGCAGTTCCATCGGAGATTCAGAGACCCAGTACTTC. This chain connects TRBV6-5 to TRBJ2-5, with D uncertain. The V end lost 4 bases, the J end lost 4 bases, and 13 bases lay between the germline ends. This CDR3 comprises 14 residues. Germline CDR1 and CDR2: MNHEY and SVGAGI.

V gene TRBV7-2 combines with J gene TRBJ2-3; D is perhaps TRBD2 (5 bases). With 6 bases removed from V and 3 bases from J, the gap between germline ends came to 13 bases. Germline CDR1 is SGHTA and CDR2 is FQGNSA. The CDR3 sequence is 14 residues long. CDR3 residues: CASRFGGSTDTQYF. CDR3 in DNA: TGTGCCAGCAGGTTTGGTGGGAGTACAGATACGCAGTATTTT.

This clonotype was recorded many times. The V and J genes are TRBV3-1 and TRBJ2-5; the D is unclear. Germline values: CDR1 LGHDT, CDR2 YNNKEL (reference sequence). The CDR3 covers 13 residues. Trimming shortened V by 4 bases and J by 7 bases, and 13 bases separated the two germline ends. The CDR3 region has the DNA TGTGCCAGCAGCCCCCCAATGGTGTGGACCCAGTACTTC. It codes for CASSPPMVWTQYF.

This clonotype has only a few counts. The CDR3 DNA reads TGTGCCAGCAGTGAATATTGGGAGGGTTCCTACGAGCAGTACTTC. Translation gives CASSEYWEGSYEQYF. This sequence joins TRBV2 and TRBJ2-7, with 7 positions matching TRBD2. This CDR3 has 15 residues. Germline-derived CDR1 and CDR2 are SNHLY and FYNNEI. Trimming took 2 bases from V and 1 from J; bases not matched to a gene: 5.

This clonotype was seen at least ten times. V is TRBV4-3 and J is TRBJ2-6; D possibly corresponds to TRBD1 (5 bases). V lost 0 bases, J lost 0 bases, and 9 bases lay in between. Germline V CDR1 and CDR2: LGHNA, YSLEER. CDR3 length: 17 residues. This CDR3 is CASSQDDSSSGANVLTF. Written as DNA, the CDR3 is TGCGCCAGCAGCCAAGACGACAGTAGCTCTGGGGCCAACGTCCTGACTTTC.

This clonotype occurred a few times. This chain links TRBV11-2 with TRBJ2-2, with D maybe TRBD1 (6 bases). The CDR3 has 15 residues. CDR1 and CDR2 (germline): SGHAT, FQNNGV. Trimming shortened V by 4 bases and J by 4 bases, and 13 bases separated the two germline ends. The CDR3 nucleotides read TGTGCCAGCAGCTCCGGGCAGGGGTTCACCGGGGAGCTGTTTTTT. Amino acid sequence: CASSSGQGFTGELFF.

In its sample, this clonotype was seen many times. CDR3 in DNA: TGTGCCAGCAGCTTCGGAACAGGGTACACCGGGGAGCTGTTTTTT. Its protein is CASSFGTGYTGELFF. The chain combines TRBV7-9 with TRBJ2-2; D might be TRBD1 (6 bases). Germline CDR1 reads SEHNR; CDR2 reads FQNEAQ (reference sequence). V was cut by 3 bases and J by 3 bases, with 11 bases left in between. This CDR3 region has 15 residues.

The sample holds a few counts of this clonotype. The chain couples TRBV20-1 to TRBJ1-4; TRBD1 agrees at 7 bases. The CDR3 spans 14 residues. V gave up 3 bases and J gave up 8 bases; unmatched junction bases: 9. The germline gives CDR1 DFQATT, CDR2 SNEGSKA (reference sequence). This chain's CDR3 is CSARSGQSPEKLFF. CDR3 bases: TGCAGTGCTAGGTCGGGACAGTCTCCGGAAAAACTGTTTTTT.

The chain has TRBV5-1 and TRBJ2-5, with 9 bases identical to TRBD1. Germline V gene sequence: CDR1 SGHRS, CDR2 YFSETQ. The CDR3 runs to 14 residues. V lost 7 bases and J lost 4; bases outside the gene matches: 8. CDR3 coding DNA: TGCGCCAGCGGGCCGGGACAGGGACTAGAGACCCAGTACTTC. Its protein product is CASGPGQGLETQYF.

The CDR3 DNA reads TGTGCCAGCAGCTTGCTCCCGTCCTTGAGCTCCTACGAGCAGTACTTC. Its protein product is CASSLLPSLSSYEQYF. The rearrangement uses TRBV5-5 and TRBJ2-7; D gene uncertain. Per the germline V gene, CDR1 is SGHKS and CDR2 is YYEKEE (reference sequence). The CDR3 extends over 16 amino acids. Trimming pared 1 base from V and 0 bases from J, leaving 14 bases between.

The count of this clonotype is one. This chain links TRBV6-1 with TRBJ2-7, with D tentatively TRBD1 (6 bases). Germline V CDR1 and CDR2: MNHNS, SASEGT. This CDR3 spans 16 amino acids. Trimming removed 2 bases at V and 3 bases at J, with 17 bases between. Here the CDR3 reads CASSELLQGVDYEQYF. The CDR3 DNA sequence: TGTGCCAGCAGTGAACTCCTACAGGGAGTGGACTACGAGCAGTACTTC.

The rearrangement joins TRBV5-1 to TRBJ2-3; 11 bases are a match to TRBD2. This CDR3 is 16 amino acids long. After removal of 0 bases from V and 8 bases from J, the junction contained 8 bases not matched to a gene. CDR1 SGHRS and CDR2 YFSETQ come from the germline V gene. CDR3 coding DNA: TGCGCCAGCAGCTTGGAAAAGGGACTAGCGGTGGGTACGCAGTATTTT. Translating gives CASSLEKGLAVGTQYF.

This clonotype occurred many times. The chain is built from TRBV9 and TRBJ2-7; TRBD1 is a possible D gene (5 bases). CDR3 length equals 13 residues. The germline V gene has CDR1 SGDLS and CDR2 YYNGEE. V shed 0 bases and J shed 2 bases, with 6 bases lying between them. CDR3 amino acids: CASSVGQTYEQYF. CDR3 nucleotide sequence: TGTGCCAGCAGCGTAGGACAGACCTACGAGCAGTACTTC.

This clonotype has more than one count but fewer than ten. This rearrangement joins TRBV7-3 to TRBJ2-7; a possible D gene is TRBD2 (5 bases). The CDR3 is made up of 16 amino acids. Trimming removed 2 bases from V and 2 bases from J, with 16 bases in between. The germline gives CDR1 SGHTA, CDR2 FQGTGA. The CDR3 region is CASSLLSRGRTYEQYF. The CDR3 DNA sequence: TGTGCCAGCAGCTTACTGAGCCGGGGTAGGACCTACGAGCAGTACTTC.

This clonotype has more than one count but fewer than ten. V gene TRBV5-1 combines with J gene TRBJ1-1, with D possibly matching TRBD1 (5 bases). CDR1 SGHRS and CDR2 YFSETQ come from the germline V gene. V was pared by 1 base and J by 3 bases, with 10 bases between. This CDR3 is built from 14 residues. Written as DNA, the CDR3 is TGCGCCAGCAGCTTGTGGTTGGGGGACACTGAAGCTTTCTTT. Protein: CASSLWLGDTEAFF.

The rearrangement uses TRBV5-5 and TRBJ2-7; D may be TRBD1 (6 bases). Germline lookup yields CDR1 SGHKS and CDR2 YYEKEE (reference sequence). Deletions cut 2 bases from V and 1 base from J, with 10 bases between. CDR3 length: 14 residues. CDR3 coding DNA: TGTGCCAGCAGCTTCCAGGGGCAGTCCTACGAGCAGTACTTC. Translated: CASSFQGQSYEQYF.

The chain links TRBV6-5 to TRBJ1-5, with a weak D call TRBD1 (5 bases). The germline gives CDR1 MNHEY, CDR2 SVGAGI. Between the trimmed V and J ends, which lost 1 base and 1 base, there was a span of 8 bases. CDR3 size: 15 residues. The CDR3, as DNA: TGTGCCAGCAGTTACTTTGGGGGGAGCAATCAGCCCCAGCATTTT. It encodes CASSYFGGSNQPQHF.

This clonotype appeared many times. The V gene is TRBV14, the J gene TRBJ2-2; TRBD1 matches 7 bases. This CDR3 has 15 amino acids. Germline V lookup: CDR1 SGHDN, CDR2 FVKESK. The V and J ends lost 1 base and 3 bases, in that order; junction bases with no gene match: 2. CDR3 DNA: TGTGCCAGCAGCCAAGGGGACAGACACACCGGGGAGCTGTTTTTT. Translating gives CASSQGDRHTGELFF. Drawing the rest from reference TRBV14 and TRBJ2-2, the complete variable domain is EAGVTQFPSHSVIEKGQTVTLRCDPISGHDNLYWYRRVMGKEIKFLLHFVKESKQDESGMPNNRFLAERTGGTYSTLKVQPAELEDSGVYFCASSQGDRHTGELFFGEGSRLTVL.

This clonotype was counted only a few times. The CDR3 region has the DNA TGCAGCGTTATAGGGACAGGGGGCGCGACTGAAGCTTTCTTT. This translates into CSVIGTGGATEAFF. The V gene is TRBV29-1, the J gene TRBJ1-1; TRBD1 aligns across 12 bases. This CDR3 contains 14 residues. V lost 5 bases and J lost 5; bases outside the gene matches: 6. The V gene's germline CDR1 is SQVTM and CDR2 ANQGSEA.